Listed here are 6 T cell receptor beta chains from one sample, sequenced in a study of neurological immune-mediated disorders. TCRdb re-derived calls from the 5' RACE reads in MiXCR, one entry per CDR3 protein. This table has 4,000 or so distinct CDR3 sequences, less than 35% appearing once. Sample: CD8+ T cells from blood. Source of these receptors: a man aged 50 to 60 with HTLV-1-associated myelopathy (HAM/TSP).

There are many counts of this clonotype. The chain uses TRBV19 and TRBJ1-5; TRBD1 might be the D (6 bases). The V gene's germline CDR1 is LNHDA and CDR2 SQIVND (reference sequence). The CDR3 runs to 14 residues. The V end was cut by 3 bases, the J end by 7 bases, with 13 bases between. In DNA form, the CDR3 reads TGTGCCAGTAGTATCCTGACAGGCCAGCAGCCCCAGCATTTT. Translated, it gives CASSILTGQQPQHF.

This clonotype was counted many times. The J gene is TRBJ2-2, the V gene TRBV7-9; the D call may be TRBD1 or TRBD2 (5 bases each). This CDR3 is built from 13 residues. Trimming took off 3 bases at V and 4 bases at J, with 6 bases between the two ends. Germline CDR1 reads SEHNR; CDR2 reads FQNEAQ (reference sequence). CDR3 sequence reads: CASSFGGTGELFF. The DNA of the CDR3 is TGTGCCAGCAGCTTTGGGGGCACCGGGGAGCTGTTTTTT.

In its sample, this clonotype was seen many times. V usage is TRBV20-1 and J usage is TRBJ2-2, with TRBD1 matching over 8 bases. V gave up 4 bases and J gave up 7 bases; unmatched junction bases: 5. Germline V lookup: CDR1 DFQATT, CDR2 SNEGSKA (reference sequence). The CDR3 covers 13 residues. The CDR3 protein is CSATWTGHGELFF. In DNA, the CDR3 is TGCAGTGCTACCTGGACAGGGCACGGGGAGCTGTTTTTT.

Of note for this clonotype: Its ends do not fully match the called genes, so a read error is possible. V and J are TRBV7-8 and TRBJ2-7; TRBD2 is a possible D gene (5 bases). The V gene's germline CDR1 is SGHVS and CDR2 FQNEAQ. This CDR3 comprises 15 residues. The CDR3 is CASSPPQFGGYEKYF. In DNA form, the CDR3 reads TGTGCCAGCAGCCCACCACAGTTCGGAGGCTACGAGAAGTACTTC.

The gene calls are TRBV9 and TRBJ2-1, with D maybe TRBD2 (6 bases). The V gene lost 4 bases and the J gene lost 10 bases, with 21 bases spanning the gap. This CDR3 is built from 15 residues. Germline V gives CDR1 SGDLS, CDR2 YYNGEE. CDR3 in DNA: TGTGCCAGCAGCTTTGCCGGGACTCCCACCGGGGAGCAGTTCTTC. This codes for CASSFAGTPTGEQFF.

The table lists this clonotype with many counts. The rearrangement links TRBV18 to TRBJ2-3; possible D gene TRBD1, 6 bases. Trimming removed 3 bases at V and 0 bases at J, with 10 bases between. This CDR3 has 15 residues. Germline V gene data show CDR1 as KGHSH and CDR2 as LQKENI. The CDR3, as DNA: TGTGCCAGCTCACCGGACAGAACTAGCACAGATACGCAGTATTTT. Its protein product is CASSPDRTSTDTQYF.